This TCR beta chain stems from a study of vaccination effects on CD4 cells after COVID-19. General study findings and limits: Late post-vaccination, clones induced by infection and those induced by vaccine underwent marked clonal contraction. There were few convalescent patients in the study and no early post-infection timepoints.

On this clone itself: Its target is not known.

Sequencing was preceded by expansion of antigen-specific CD4+ T cells with viral peptide pools in the ViraFEST assay. Once cultured for nine to ten days, the cells underwent separation to obtain CD4+ T cells. Vaccine recipients, nucleocapsid antibody negative, had no prior SARS-CoV-2 infection. IL-2 medium supplanted half the medium on days 3 and 7. The V gene lost 3 bases and the J gene lost 5 bases, with 12 bases spanning the gap. The length of the CDR3 is 14 residues. Germline CDR1 is SGHKS and CDR2 is YYEKEE (reference sequence). Some clones are missing from TCRdb's copy, which holds only in-frame ones; the method was immunoSEQ multiplex PCR. The data contain roughly 41,000 clones, about 60% of them seen just once; the ten biggest clones take up about 15%.

The V gene is TRBV5-5, the J gene TRBJ2-1, with unresolved D. Sequenced here: CD4+ T cells from PBMCs cultured with HCoV-OC43 spike peptides, sampled before COVID-19 vaccination. Documented subset: HCoV-OC43 spike overlapping peptide pool stimulation. This TCR was sampled from a human donor who received a COVID-19 vaccine. This chain's CDR3 is CASSWTPSNNEQFF. CDR3 DNA sequence: TGTGCCAGCAGCTGGACCCCCTCGAACAATGAGCAGTTCTTC.